The clone carrying this T cell receptor beta chain was seen just once. The record originates from a study of blood T cell repertoires in COVID-19. The wider study: The United States, Italy and Spain provided the acute and convalescent COVID-19 samples.

Assay used: immunoSEQ multiplex PCR; TCRdb lists only in-frame clones, some missing. The table shows around 75,000 clones, with 84% occurring only once. The CDR3 contains 13 residues. From germline, CDR1 is MDHEN and CDR2 SYDVKM. Trimming took off 6 bases at V and 1 base at J, with 9 bases between the two ends. The rearrangement links TRBV28 to TRBJ2-5; maybe TRBD1 (5 bases). The clonotype originates from a middle-aged man with COVID-19, enrolled during active disease. Sequencing was done on a sample of peripheral blood. Here the CDR3 DNA reads TGTGCCAGCAGCCCAGGGTCCCAAGAGACCCAGTACTTC. Its protein product is CASSPGSQETQYF.